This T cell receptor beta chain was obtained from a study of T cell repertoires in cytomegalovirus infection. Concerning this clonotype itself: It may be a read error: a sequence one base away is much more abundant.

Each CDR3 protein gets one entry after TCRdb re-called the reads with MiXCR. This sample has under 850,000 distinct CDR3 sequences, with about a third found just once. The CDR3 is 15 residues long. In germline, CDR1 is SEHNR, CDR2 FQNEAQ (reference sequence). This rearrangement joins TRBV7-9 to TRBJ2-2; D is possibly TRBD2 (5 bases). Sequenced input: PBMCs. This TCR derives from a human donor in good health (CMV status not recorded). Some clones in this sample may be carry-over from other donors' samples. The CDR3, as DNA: TGTGCCAGCAGCTTAGGAGGGCCTAACACCGTGGAGCTGTTTTTT. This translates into CASSLGGPNTVELFF.